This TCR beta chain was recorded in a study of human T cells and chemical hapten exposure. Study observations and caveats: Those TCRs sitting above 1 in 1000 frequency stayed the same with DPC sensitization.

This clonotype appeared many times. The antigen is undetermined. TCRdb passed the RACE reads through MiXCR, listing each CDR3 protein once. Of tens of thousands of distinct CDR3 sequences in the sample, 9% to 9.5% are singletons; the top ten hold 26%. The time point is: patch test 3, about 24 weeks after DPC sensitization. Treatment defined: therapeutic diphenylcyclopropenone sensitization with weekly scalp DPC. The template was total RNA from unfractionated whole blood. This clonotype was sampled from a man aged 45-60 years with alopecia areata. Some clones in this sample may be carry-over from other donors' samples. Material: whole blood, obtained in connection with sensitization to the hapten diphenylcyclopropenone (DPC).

Here the CDR3 reads CASSTGTSGNRRQFF. The CDR3 DNA is TGTGCCAGCAGTACCGGGACTAGCGGCAACCGTAGGCAGTTCTTC. This chain links TRBV2 with TRBJ2-1; 11 bases map to TRBD2. J lost 12 bases, V lost 5 bases, and 12 bases had no gene match. CDR3 length equals 15 residues. CDR1 and CDR2 from the germline V gene are SNHLY and FYNNEI.